Described below is a single T cell receptor (beta chain) sequence and its context. Assay: immunoSEQ multiplex PCR; the TCRdb copy retains only in-frame clones and omits some. The repertoire holds some 180,000 clones, approximately 80% seen once, with roughly 6.3% in the top ten. Trimming cost V 0 bases and J 0 bases, with 15 bases left between them. The V gene's germline CDR1 is PRHDT and CDR2 FYEKMQ (reference sequence). The CDR3 has 18 residues. The data originate from a study of blood T cell repertoires in COVID-19. Overall study context: The cDNA or gDNA used as material had been derived from T cells, B-cell-depleted T cells, or PBMCs.

The chain carries TRBV13 and TRBJ2-4, with D possibly matching TRBD2 (6 bases). The TCR originated in a human donor in a cohort sampled during active COVID-19. Specimen: peripheral blood. The DNA for the CDR3 is TGTGCCAGCAGCTTAGGAGGGGTCGGGGGACTAGCCAAAAACATTCAGTACTTC. It encodes CASSLGGVGGLAKNIQYF. The whole variable domain, filled in from reference TRBV13 and TRBJ2-4, reads AAGVIQSPRHLIKEKRETATLKCYPIPRHDTVYWYQQGPGQDPQFLISFYEKMQSDKGSIPDRFSAQQFSDYHSELNMSSLELGDSALYFCASSLGGVGGLAKNIQYFGAGTRLSVL.